This passage covers 5 T cell receptor beta chains from one sample sequenced in a study of blood T cell repertoires in COVID-19. Measured with immunoSEQ multiplex PCR; TCRdb has only the in-frame clones, and not every one. Of roughly 100,000 clones in the sample, less than 85% were seen once. Sequencing was done on a sample of peripheral blood. The receptors shown here come from a woman aged 60-75 years with acute or convalescent COVID-19.

This chain uses TRBV11-2 with TRBJ1-1, with 9 bases identical to TRBD1. V dropped 5 bases and J dropped 3; count of bases not matched to a gene: 7. The CDR3 loop spans 15 amino acids. Germline CDR1 reads SGHAT; CDR2 reads FQNNGV. In DNA, the CDR3 is TGTGCCAGCAGCCACAGGGGGCCTTTGGACACTGAAGCTTTCTTT. Residues: CASSHRGPLDTEAFF.

The CDR3: CASSVAGGGNYGYTF. The CDR3, as DNA: TGTGCCAGCAGCGTAGCAGGGGGCGGTAACTATGGCTACACCTTC. The V gene is TRBV9, the J gene TRBJ1-2; 8 nucleotides align to TRBD1. The CDR3 is made up of 15 amino acids. Germline CDR1 and CDR2: SGDLS and YYNGEE. Losses at the gene ends were 0 bases for V and 1 base for J; bases not matched to a gene: 2.

This clone was seen a single time. The V call is TRBV21-1, the J call TRBJ2-4; the DNA was not used to check the table's D call, TRBD2. TRBV21-1 is marked as a pseudogene. CDR3 length equals 15 residues. The CDR3 reads CASSKKGGVKNIQYF. Here the CDR3 DNA reads TGTGCCAGCAGCAAAAAGGGGGGGGTCAAAAACATTCAGTACTTC.

The genes are TRBV2 and TRBJ1-1; D remains unclear. With 4 bases removed from V and 0 bases from J, the gap between germline ends came to 9 bases. The CDR3 is 14 amino acids. Germline lookup yields CDR1 SNHLY and CDR2 FYNNEI. This chain's CDR3 is CASSVESVNTEAFF. The CDR3 coding sequence is TGTGCCAGCAGTGTGGAGAGCGTGAACACTGAAGCTTTCTTT.

This clone appeared a few times. This chain links TRBV2 with TRBJ2-1, with D perhaps TRBD1 (6 bases). In germline, CDR1 is SNHLY, CDR2 FYNNEI. Trimming took 8 bases from V and 6 from J, leaving 14 bases between them. The CDR3 contains 13 residues. The CDR3 sequence: CASVEGGGNEQFF. CDR3 nucleotide sequence: TGTGCCAGCGTGGAAGGGGGTGGCAATGAGCAGTTCTTC.